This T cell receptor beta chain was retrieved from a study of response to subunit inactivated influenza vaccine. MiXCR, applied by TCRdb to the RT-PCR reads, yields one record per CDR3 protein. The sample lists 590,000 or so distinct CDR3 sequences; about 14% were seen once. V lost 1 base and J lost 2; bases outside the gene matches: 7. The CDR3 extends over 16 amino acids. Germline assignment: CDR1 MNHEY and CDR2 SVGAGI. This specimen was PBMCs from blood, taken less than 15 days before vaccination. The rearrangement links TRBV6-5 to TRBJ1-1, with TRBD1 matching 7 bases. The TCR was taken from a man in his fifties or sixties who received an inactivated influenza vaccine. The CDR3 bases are TGTGCCAGCAGTTACTTAGGAGGGGGCCCCAACACTGAAGCTTTCTTT. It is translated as CASSYLGGGPNTEAFF.